Listed below are T cell receptor beta chains from one sample, sequenced in a study of shared clonotypes between healthy human individuals. Produced via immunoSEQ multiplex PCR; TCRdb's table is partial and in-frame only. Altogether over 2 million clones are present, around 90% being singletons, with the ten largest covering approximately 0.39%. Sequencing was carried out using naive CD4+ T cells from PBMCs. The receptors originated from a man between 18 and 29 years old in good health. Some clones in this sample may be carry-over from other donors' samples. Both conserved end residues are trimmed from each CDR3. The order of the fields is V gene, J gene, CDR3 protein.

TRBV7-3	TRBJ2-7	ASSLTGTSSEQY
TRBV30	TRBJ1-6	AWSEWTSSSPLH
TRBV15	TRBJ1-2	ATGTDNYGYT
TRBV30	TRBJ2-7	ASHRVAEQY
TRBV28	TRBJ2-2	ASSSAGFIPYTGELF
TRBV10-3	TRBJ2-1	AISELNEQF
TRBV19	TRBJ2-1	ASSLTGQGISEQF
TRBV7-3	TRBJ2-1	ASSATLAVSYNEQF
TRBV18	TRBJ1-5	ASSTSTGNSNQPQH
TRBV7-9	TRBJ1-4	VSSQPLGGRAEKLF
TRBV27	TRBJ2-1	ASTQRGLAGGPYNEQF
TRBV5-1	TRBJ2-1	ASSTGLAGPYNEQF
TRBV28	TRBJ2-7	ASSRSGATYEQY
TRBV2	TRBJ1-1	ASSVGGGGLTEAF
TRBV30	TRBJ1-2	AWSPRGKGGGYT
TRBV9	TRBJ1-2	ASSFSDRGTYGYT
TRBV6-6	TRBJ1-3	ASRSRAGNTIY
TRBV18	TRBJ2-3	ASSPHRGPTDTQY
TRBV5-1	TRBJ2-5	ASSLGGDRETQY
TRBV10-3	TRBJ1-2	AISELGRDNYGYT
TRBV27	TRBJ1-4	ASSLGSLATNEKLF
TRBV19	TRBJ1-2	ASSRQGVYGYT
TRBV7-9	TRBJ2-6	ATDTSSGANVLT
TRBV7-9	TRBJ2-2	ASGGYTGELF
TRBV7-2	TRBJ1-2	ASSAPKPPGQGARGYT
TRBV6-5	TRBJ2-2	ASRTGTDTGELF
TRBV19	TRBJ2-1	ASSEQGPQYYNEQF
TRBV5-1	TRBJ2-7	ASSLAPQGNVREQY
TRBV11-2	TRBJ2-7	ASSLSGRSSYEQY
TRBV9	TRBJ2-1	ASSVGPFDEQF
TRBV19	TRBJ1-4	ASSGGLGANEKLF
TRBV5-6	TRBJ2-4	ASSFYTGHHHIQY
TRBV5-1	TRBJ2-7	ASSLPDSYEQY
TRBV5-1	TRBJ1-1	ASSLEGARNTEAF
TRBV11-3	TRBJ2-3	ASSLGQNTDTQY
TRBV4-1	TRBJ2-5	ASSLGTLETQY
TRBV9	TRBJ2-1	ASSVTSGTYNEQF
TRBV10-3	TRBJ1-1	AISDLDRWNTEAF
TRBV18	TRBJ2-1	ASSQGREFPYNEQF
TRBV4-1	TRBJ2-7	ASSQVFSRTRSYEQY
TRBV4-2	TRBJ2-2	ASSQAGTGRNGELF
TRBV2	TRBJ1-1	ASRRQGNTEAF
TRBV30	TRBJ2-2	AWSVSASKAGELF